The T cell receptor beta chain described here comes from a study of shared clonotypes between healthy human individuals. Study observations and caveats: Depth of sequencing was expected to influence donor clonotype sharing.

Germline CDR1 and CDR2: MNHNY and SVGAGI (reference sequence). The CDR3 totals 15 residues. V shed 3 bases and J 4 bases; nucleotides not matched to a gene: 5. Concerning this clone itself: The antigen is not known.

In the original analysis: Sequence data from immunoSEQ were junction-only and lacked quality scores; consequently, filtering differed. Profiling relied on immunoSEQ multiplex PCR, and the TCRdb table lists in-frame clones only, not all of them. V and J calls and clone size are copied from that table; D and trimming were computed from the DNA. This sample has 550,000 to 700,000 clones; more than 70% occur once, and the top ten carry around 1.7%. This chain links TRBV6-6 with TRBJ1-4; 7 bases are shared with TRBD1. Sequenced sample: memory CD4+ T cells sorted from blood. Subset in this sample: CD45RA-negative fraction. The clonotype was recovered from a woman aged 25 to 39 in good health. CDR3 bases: TGTGCCAGCAGTTATTCCGGGACAGATAATGAAAAACTGTTTTTT. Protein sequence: CASSYSGTDNEKLFF.